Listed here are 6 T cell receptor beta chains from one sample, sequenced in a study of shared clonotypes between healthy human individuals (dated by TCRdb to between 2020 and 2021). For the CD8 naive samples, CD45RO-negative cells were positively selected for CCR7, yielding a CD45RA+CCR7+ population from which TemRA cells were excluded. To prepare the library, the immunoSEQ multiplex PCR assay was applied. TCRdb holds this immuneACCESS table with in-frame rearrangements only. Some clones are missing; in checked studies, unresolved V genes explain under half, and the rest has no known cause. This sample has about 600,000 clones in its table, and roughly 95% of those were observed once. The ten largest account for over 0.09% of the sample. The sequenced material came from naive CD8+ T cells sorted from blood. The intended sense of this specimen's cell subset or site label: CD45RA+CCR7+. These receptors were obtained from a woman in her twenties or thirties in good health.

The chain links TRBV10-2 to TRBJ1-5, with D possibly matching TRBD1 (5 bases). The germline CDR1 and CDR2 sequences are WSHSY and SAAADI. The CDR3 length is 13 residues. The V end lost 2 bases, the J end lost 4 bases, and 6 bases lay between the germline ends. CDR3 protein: CASSERGNQPQHF. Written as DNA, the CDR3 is TGCGCCAGCAGTGAGAGGGGAAATCAGCCCCAGCATTTT.

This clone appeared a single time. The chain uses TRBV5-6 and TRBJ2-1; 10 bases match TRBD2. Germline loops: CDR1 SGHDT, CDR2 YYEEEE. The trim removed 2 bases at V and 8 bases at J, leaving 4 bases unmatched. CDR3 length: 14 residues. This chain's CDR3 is CASSFLAGVDEQFF. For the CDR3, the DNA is TGTGCCAGCAGCTTCCTAGCGGGAGTTGATGAGCAGTTCTTC.

The CDR3 protein is CASSVEGRGTDTQYF. CDR3 nucleotide sequence: TGTGCCAGCAGCGTAGAAGGGAGGGGCACAGATACGCAGTATTTT. V usage is TRBV9 and J usage is TRBJ2-3; 7 nucleotides line up with TRBD2. V trimming: 0 bases; J trimming: 1 base; junction bases outside the gene matches: 2. The CDR3 is made up of 15 amino acids. Germline V lookup: CDR1 SGDLS, CDR2 YYNGEE.

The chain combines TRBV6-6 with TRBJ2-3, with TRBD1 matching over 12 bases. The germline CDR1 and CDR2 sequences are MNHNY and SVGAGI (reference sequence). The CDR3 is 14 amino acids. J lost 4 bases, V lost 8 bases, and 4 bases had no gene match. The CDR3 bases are TGTGCCAGCGGGGACAGGGGGCGCGCAGATACGCAGTATTTT. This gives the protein CASGDRGRADTQYF.

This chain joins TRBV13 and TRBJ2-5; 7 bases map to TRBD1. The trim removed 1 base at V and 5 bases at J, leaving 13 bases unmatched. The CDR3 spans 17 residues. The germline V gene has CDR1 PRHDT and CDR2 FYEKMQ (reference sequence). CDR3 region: CASSLALRQGMGETQYF. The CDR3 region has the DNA TGTGCCAGCAGCTTAGCCCTAAGACAGGGCATGGGGGAGACCCAGTACTTC.

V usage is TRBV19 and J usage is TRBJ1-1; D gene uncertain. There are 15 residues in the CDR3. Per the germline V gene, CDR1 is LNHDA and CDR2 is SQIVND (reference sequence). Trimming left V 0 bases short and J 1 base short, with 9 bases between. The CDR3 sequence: CASSIDWVGNTEAFF. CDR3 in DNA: TGTGCCAGTAGTATAGATTGGGTTGGGAACACTGAAGCTTTCTTT.